This T cell receptor beta chain was profiled in a study of neurological immune-mediated disorders (dated by TCRdb to the late 2010s). As for the study more broadly: Among the approximately 35 multiple sclerosis patients, relapsing-remitting MS accounted for around 30 and secondary progressive MS accounted for 3. Peripheral blood TCR-beta repertoires from patients with HTLV-I-associated myelopathy (HAM/TSP), patients with multiple sclerosis, and healthy controls were compared in the study using UMI-based sequencing. The cohort comprised roughly 65 subjects: 15 or so HAM/TSP patients, some 34 multiple sclerosis patients and about 20 healthy controls. Longitudinal samples, technical triplicates and paired sorted CD4+ and CD8+ T-cell subsets, alongside PBMC samples, were included among the approximately 110 TCR-beta libraries. Points the paper makes about the study in general: Expanded clones from different subjects shared no identical CDR3 amino acid sequences, which suggests that TCR-beta repertoires were private in all groups. In a phylogenetic analysis, the repertoires of 18 out of 34 MS patients fell into a single cluster of related CDR3 sequences, pointing to a possible signature at the repertoire level. No association of the MS cluster with clinical or MRI features was observed, and the need for larger cohorts was stated by the authors. The highest TCR clonal expansion was observed in HAM/TSP patients, whereas the lowest was observed in MS patients, even when compared with healthy controls.

This clonotype was detected many times. The antigen it recognizes is unknown. No much larger clonotype is one base removed from it; base qualities were not supplied. The germline V gene specifies SGDLS as CDR1 and YYNGEE as CDR2. At the junction V is shortened by 4 bases and J by 4 bases, with 17 bases in between. From the cysteine through the phenylalanine, the CDR3 covers 16 amino acids. Left in the record is the CDR3 DNA by itself, 48 bases read in frame from the first base. cDNA synthesis used template-switch 5'RACE with a primer carrying a 10-nucleotide random unique molecular identifier tagging each TCR transcript. Every sequencing run covered 15-18 subjects and yielded more than 160 million TCR-beta sequences. The RNeasy kit was used for extraction of total RNA. The KAPA Real-time Library Amplification kit was used to amplify TCR-beta VDJ regions with primers targeting the TCR constant region and the 5'RACE anchor. Sample indexes and Illumina adaptors were added in a first PCR, after which library yield was increased in a second PCR. After Ampure bead purification, the roughly 650 bp TCR product was size-selected on a 2% E-gel SizeSelection system. Before pooling, library quality was assessed on a Bioanalyzer, concentration was determined with Qubit, and library quantification was performed with the Kapa Library Quantification kit. An Illumina HiSeq 2500 sequenced the libraries paired-end 2 x 150 bp. To increase sequence diversity, about 24-32% phiX was spiked into each library pool. Per the original workflow: The UMI-based MiGEC pipeline processed quality-filtered reads and removed over 75% of raw TCR sequences during error correction. IMGT germline references were used for alignment of VDJ genes, and clonotypes were defined by a unique CDR3 amino acid sequence together with V-J genes. Clonal expansion, Shannon diversity, and CDR3 relatedness (CalcPairwiseDistances, ClusterSamples) were evaluated with VDJtools, and phylogenetic trees were built with CLCbio workbench. Clones with at least 8 unique UMIs were defined as expanded, with this threshold being based on coefficient-of-variation modelling across technical triplicates. In-frame beta chains were kept once TCRdb had trimmed the public reads at Q25 with fastp and called clones with MiXCR. Rows merge per CDR3 protein into single entries with the most common DNA and genes. TCRdb assigned the V and J calls; the authors' analysis was not used. Recorded for this sample are 55,000 to 70,000 distinct CDR3 sequences; approximately 4.1% of them occurred a single time. The ten largest clones capture 1.3% of the sample.

Unsorted PBMC libraries were generated from 2 million PBMCs stored in RNAlater at -80 °C until RNA extraction. Multiple sclerosis patients were enrolled in a US clinical protocol evaluating disease progression by magnetic resonance imaging. Peripheral blood was subjected to Ficoll-Hypaque density gradient centrifugation to isolate PBMCs, which were then cryopreserved in liquid nitrogen. Recombination joined TRBV9 with TRBJ2-2; TRBD2 is a possible D gene, resting on 7 matching bases. Sequenced: PBMCs. This clonotype was sampled from a man aged 25 to 40 with multiple sclerosis. The base sequence is TGTGCCAGCAGCCCGGCTGGGGGGGCGGTCACCGGGGAGCTGTTTTTT. This gives the protein CASSPAGGAVTGELFF.